Described below is a single TCR beta chain sequence and its context. Its antigen is unidentified. Only in-frame clones appear in the TCRdb table, and some are missing; sequencing was by immunoSEQ multiplex PCR. The sample consists of more than 500,000 clones, roughly 96% of them appearing once. It was CD45RO-negative cells, positively selected for CCR7, that made up naive CD8 cells, with terminally differentiated effector memory CD45RA+ cells excluded. This specimen comes from a study of shared clonotypes between healthy human individuals. Per germline, CDR1 SNHLY and CDR2 FYNNEI. Trimming removed 3 bases from V and 7 bases from J, with 16 bases in between. The CDR3 extends over 14 amino acids. General study results and limits: Generally, naive subsets (rather than memory subsets) showed larger estimated richness. Naive CD4 clonotype sharing across four donors was about 5%. Researchers sampled blood only, noting tissue repertoires likely differ.

The specimen was naive CD8+ T cells sorted from blood. This chain links TRBV2 with TRBJ2-7; perhaps TRBD2 as D (6 bases). This TCR was recovered from a woman between 25 and 40 years old in good health. The CDR3 reads CASSDPGGNLEQYF. The CDR3, as DNA: TGTGCCAGCAGTGACCCTGGGGGGAACTTGGAGCAGTACTTC.